Listed here are 12 T cell receptor beta chains from one sample, sequenced in a study of blood T cells in healthy people across ages. The second PCR ran about 6 to 12 cycles with a sample-barcoded 5' primer and J-beta primers. TCRdb analysed the 5' RACE reads with MiXCR anew, one entry per CDR3 protein. Of roughly 650,000 distinct CDR3 sequences listed, roughly 32% were seen once; the top ten hold approximately 15%. The sample taken for sequencing was blood. These TCRs come from a woman of 80 years or more in good health.

The chain links TRBV7-9 to TRBJ2-1; TRBD2 agrees at 13 bases. The germline gives CDR1 SEHNR, CDR2 FQNEAQ (reference sequence). V dropped 3 bases and J dropped 8; count of bases not matched to a gene: 16. The CDR3 has 19 residues. The CDR3 coding sequence is TGTGCCAGCAGCTTTCGACGTGGGACTAGCGGGAAATACAGGGATGAGCAGTTCTTC. Protein: CASSFRRGTSGKYRDEQFF.

This clonotype was detected only a few times. It may be a read error: a sequence one base away is much more abundant. The J gene is TRBJ2-5, the V gene TRBV20-1, with D hard to call. This CDR3 is 11 amino acids long. The germline gives CDR1 DFQATT, CDR2 SNEGSKA (reference sequence). CDR3 loop: CRARDRETQYF. CDR3 in DNA: TGCAGGGCTAGAGATCGAGAGACCCAGTACTTC.

This clonotype has a count of ten or more. The chain couples TRBV7-2 to TRBJ1-2; D gene uncertain. Trimming cost V 3 bases and J 6 bases, with 14 bases left between them. CDR3 length: 14 residues. Germline V gives CDR1 SGHTA, CDR2 FQGNSA. The CDR3 is CASSLDYSPNGYTF. The CDR3 DNA reads as TGTGCCAGCAGCTTGGATTACAGCCCCAATGGCTACACCTTC.

This clonotype was recorded many times. CDR3: CSARAPAGGPSDTQYF. The CDR3 DNA sequence: TGCAGTGCTAGAGCCCCAGCGGGGGGTCCTAGTGATACGCAGTATTTT. V gene TRBV20-1 combines with J gene TRBJ2-3; 9 positions agree with TRBD2. The V gene end was trimmed by 1 base and the J gene end by 6 bases; junction bases not matched to a gene: 11. This CDR3 comprises 16 residues. Germline lookup yields CDR1 DFQATT and CDR2 SNEGSKA (reference sequence).

A few counts support this clonotype. The junction shows a germline mismatch at one end, possibly a read error. The rearrangement links TRBV7-2 to TRBJ1-5; D might be TRBD1 (5 bases). This CDR3 comprises 14 residues. The germline gives CDR1 SGHTA, CDR2 FQGNSA. CDR3 loop: CAGSLVGGNQPQHF. CDR3 coding DNA: TGTGCCGGCAGCTTAGTGGGGGGTAATCAGCCCCAGCATTTT.

This clonotype was seen many times. This CDR3 is CASSLSEGQRYF. The CDR3 DNA reads TGTGCCAGCAGTTTATCGGAGGGCCAAAGGTATTTT. The rearrangement joins TRBV12-3 or TRBV12-4 to TRBJ2-3; D is perhaps TRBD2 (6 bases). Trimming removed 2 bases at V and 14 bases at J, with 14 bases between. The CDR3 has 12 residues.

V is TRBV28 and J is TRBJ2-1, with 10 bases identical to TRBD2. Per the germline V gene, CDR1 is MDHEN and CDR2 is SYDVKM. After removal of 4 bases from V and 10 bases from J, the junction contained 7 bases not matched to a gene. This CDR3 region has 14 residues. DNA of the CDR3: TGTGCCAGCAGTTACCCGGGACTAGCGAGGGAGCAGTTCTTC. Amino acids: CASSYPGLAREQFF.

CDR3 amino acids: CASSLVYRMNTGELFF. CDR3 nucleotides: TGTGCCAGCAGCTTAGTTTACAGGATGAACACCGGGGAGCTGTTTTTT. The chain links TRBV7-8 to TRBJ2-2; a possible D gene is TRBD1 (5 bases). Germline values: CDR1 SGHVS, CDR2 FQNEAQ. The CDR3 runs 16 residues. V shed 1 base and J shed 1 base, with 10 bases lying between them.

This clonotype was counted at least ten times. V and J are TRBV15 and TRBJ2-3; 8 nucleotides line up with TRBD2. The CDR3 loop spans 14 amino acids. The germline gives CDR1 LNHNV, CDR2 YYDKDF (reference sequence). J gave up 5 bases and V 0 bases, and 1 base lay outside the gene matches. This CDR3 reads CATSRDGTRDTQYF. CDR3 DNA: TGTGCCACCAGCAGAGATGGGACTAGAGATACGCAGTATTTT.

The V and J genes are TRBV20-1 and TRBJ1-2, with D uncertain. V was clipped by 8 bases and J by 3 bases, with 19 bases between them. Germline V gives CDR1 DFQATT, CDR2 SNEGSKA (reference sequence). The CDR3 loop spans 14 amino acids. The CDR3, as DNA: TGCAGTACCAGACTCAGGAGCGGATACTATGGCTACACCTTC. Translated: CSTRLRSGYYGYTF.

This clonotype was seen repeatedly, ten times or more. The chain carries TRBV9 and TRBJ2-3; TRBD1 agrees at 9 bases. Germline V gene sequence: CDR1 SGDLS, CDR2 YYNGEE. The CDR3 totals 15 residues. With V trimmed by 2 bases and J by 4 bases, 5 bases remained unmatched. The CDR3 nucleotides are TGTGCCAGCAGCGTCCCGGGACAGGGCGCAGATACGCAGTATTTT. This gives the protein CASSVPGQGADTQYF.

This clonotype has at least ten counts. This chain joins TRBV28 and TRBJ2-7; 7 nucleotides match TRBD1. The J segment lost 2 bases and the V segment lost 4 bases, leaving 11 bases of the junction unmatched. The germline CDR1 and CDR2 sequences are MDHEN and SYDVKM. CDR3 size: 16 residues. CDR3 DNA: TGTGCCAGCAGTTCTTACTCGACAGGGCTACCCTACGAGCAGTACTTC. Translation: CASSSYSTGLPYEQYF.